The subject of this entry is one TCR beta chain. Antigen: not known. Measured with immunoSEQ multiplex PCR; TCRdb has only the in-frame clones, and not every one. Counted here are tens of thousands of clones, 89% occurring once; the ten biggest clones make up about 9.3%. Second-dose intervals of approximately 4 or approximately 12 weeks were pooled. This record comes from a study of T cell responses to AZD1222 COVID-19 vaccine. Whole-study results and caveats: The study found Spike-specific TCR breadth and depth rose after two AZD1222 doses.

Germline CDR1 MNHEY, CDR2 SVGEGT. This CDR3 spans 14 amino acids. Trimming removed 3 bases from V and 6 bases from J, with 14 bases in between. The gene calls are TRBV6-2 or TRBV6-3 and TRBJ1-2; a weak D match, TRBD1 (6 bases). This sequence originates from an adult who received the AZD1222 COVID-19 vaccine. This specimen was peripheral blood, taken 28 days after the second AZD1222 dose. The DNA for the CDR3 is TGTGCCAGCAGTTATGCTGGGGGGCCCGATGGCTACACCTTC. Translating it yields CASSYAGGPDGYTF.